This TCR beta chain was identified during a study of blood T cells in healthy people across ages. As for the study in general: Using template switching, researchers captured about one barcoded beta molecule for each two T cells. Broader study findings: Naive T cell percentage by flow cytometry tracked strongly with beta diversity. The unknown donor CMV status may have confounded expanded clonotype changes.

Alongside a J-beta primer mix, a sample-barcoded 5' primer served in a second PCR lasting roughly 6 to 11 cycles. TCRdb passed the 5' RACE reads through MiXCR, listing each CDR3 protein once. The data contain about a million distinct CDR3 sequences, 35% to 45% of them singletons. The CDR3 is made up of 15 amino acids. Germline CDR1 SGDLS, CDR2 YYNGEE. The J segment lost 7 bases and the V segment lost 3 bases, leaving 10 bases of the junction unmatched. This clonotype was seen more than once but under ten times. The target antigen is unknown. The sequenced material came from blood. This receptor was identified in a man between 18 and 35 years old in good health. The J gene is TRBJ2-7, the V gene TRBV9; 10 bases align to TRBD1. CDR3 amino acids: CASSEGQGSYNEQYF. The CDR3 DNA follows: TGTGCCAGCAGCGAGGGACAGGGGTCCTACAATGAGCAGTACTTC.